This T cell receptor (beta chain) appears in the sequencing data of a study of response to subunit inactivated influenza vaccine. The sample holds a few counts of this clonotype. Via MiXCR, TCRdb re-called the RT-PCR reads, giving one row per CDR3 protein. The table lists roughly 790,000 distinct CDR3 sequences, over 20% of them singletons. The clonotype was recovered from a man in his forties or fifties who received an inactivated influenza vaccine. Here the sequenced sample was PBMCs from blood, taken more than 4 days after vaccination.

Written as DNA, the CDR3 is TGTGCCACCAGCGTCCGGGACAGGGTCAACGAGCAGTACTTC. Translating it yields CATSVRDRVNEQYF. This chain links TRBV15 with TRBJ2-7, with 9 positions matching TRBD1. There are 14 residues in the CDR3. Trimming took 5 bases from V and 5 from J; bases not matched to a gene: 7. Germline V gene data show CDR1 as LNHNV and CDR2 as YYDKDF (reference sequence).